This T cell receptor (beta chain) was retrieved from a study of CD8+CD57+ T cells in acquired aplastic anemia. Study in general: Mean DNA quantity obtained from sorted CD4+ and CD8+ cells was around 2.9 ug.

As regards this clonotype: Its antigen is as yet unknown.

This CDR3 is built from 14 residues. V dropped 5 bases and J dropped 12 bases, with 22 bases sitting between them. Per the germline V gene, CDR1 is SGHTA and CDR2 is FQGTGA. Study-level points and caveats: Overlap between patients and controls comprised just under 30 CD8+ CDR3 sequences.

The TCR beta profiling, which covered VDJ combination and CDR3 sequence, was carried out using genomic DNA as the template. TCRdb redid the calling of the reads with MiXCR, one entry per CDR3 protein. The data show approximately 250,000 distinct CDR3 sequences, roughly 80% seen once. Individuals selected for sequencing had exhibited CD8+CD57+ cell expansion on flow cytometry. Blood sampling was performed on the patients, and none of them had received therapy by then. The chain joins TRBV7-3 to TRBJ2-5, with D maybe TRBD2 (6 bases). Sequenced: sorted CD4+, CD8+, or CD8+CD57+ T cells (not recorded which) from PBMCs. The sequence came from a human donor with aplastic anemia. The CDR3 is CASSRGSGQESKYF. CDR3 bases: TGTGCCAGCAGCAGAGGCAGCGGGCAGGAGTCCAAGTACTTC.